The 8 T cell receptor beta chains listed next were all sequenced from one sample in a study of blood T cell repertoires in COVID-19. Generated by immunoSEQ multiplex PCR, the TCRdb table keeps only in-frame clones and is missing some. The sample lists around 460,000 clones, about 90% occurring once. The sequenced sample consisted of peripheral blood. The receptors shown here come from a man aged 18 to 30 with COVID-19, enrolled during active disease.

The chain joins TRBV9 to TRBJ2-7; D is possibly TRBD2 (6 bases). Looked up from germline, CDR1 is SGDLS and CDR2 is YYNGEE. CDR3 length: 16 amino acids. Trimming shortened V by 3 bases and J by 1 base, and 17 bases separated the two germline ends. The CDR3 sequence: CASSDGRDSPSYEQYF. The CDR3 DNA is TGTGCCAGCAGCGACGGCCGGGACTCACCTTCCTACGAGCAGTACTTC.

This chain joins TRBV19 and TRBJ2-3; 9 bases align to TRBD2. This CDR3 is 19 amino acids long. The trim removed 0 bases at V and 0 bases at J, leaving 10 bases unmatched. Germline CDR1 and CDR2: LNHDA and SQIVND (reference sequence). The CDR3 sequence is CASSIEGAGGQLSTDTQYF. The CDR3 DNA is TGTGCCAGTAGTATAGAGGGAGCGGGAGGACAACTGAGCACAGATACGCAGTATTTT.

This clone has a single count. This chain uses TRBV18 with TRBJ1-1, with D tentatively TRBD1 (6 bases). The CDR3 contains 16 residues. The V end lost 1 base, the J end lost 9 bases, and 21 bases lay between the germline ends. Germline CDR1 reads KGHSH; CDR2 reads LQKENI. CDR3 amino acids: CASSPQGKTGGKKAFF. The CDR3, as DNA: TGTGCCAGCTCACCACAGGGGAAGACAGGCGGAAAGAAAGCTTTCTTT.

This clone was found a few times. V usage is TRBV14 and J usage is TRBJ2-7; TRBD1 matches 7 bases. V shed 2 bases, J shed 1 base, and the junction held 11 bases outside the gene matches. This CDR3 has 17 amino acids. CDR1 and CDR2 (germline): SGHDN, FVKESK. The DNA for the CDR3 is TGTGCCAGCAGCCAATCCTTCATCCAGGACAGGTCCTACGAGCAGTACTTC. Translating gives CASSQSFIQDRSYEQYF.

The V and J genes are TRBV3-1 (or the pseudogene TRBV3-2) and TRBJ2-1; D gene unclear. Germline V gene lookup returns CDR1 LGHDT and CDR2 YNNKEL (reference sequence). The V and J ends lost 4 bases and 7 bases respectively, with 14 bases between them. The CDR3 contains 14 residues. Written as DNA, the CDR3 is TGTGCCAGCAGCCCCAGCGTCGCTGAGAATGAGCAGTTCTTC. This encodes CASSPSVAENEQFF.

The CDR3: CASINPGTSGDTDTQYF. In DNA, the CDR3 is TGTGCCAGCATAAACCCCGGGACTAGCGGGGACACAGATACGCAGTATTTT. This chain uses TRBV2 with TRBJ2-3; 13 nucleotides align to TRBD2. From germline, CDR1 is SNHLY and CDR2 FYNNEI. Trimming removed 7 bases from V and 2 bases from J; junction bases left unmatched: 9. CDR3 length: 17 amino acids.

The CDR3, as DNA: TGCAGCGCAGAGAGTAGGGGGAGTAGCACTGAAGCTTTCTTT. As protein: CSAESRGSSTEAFF. J is TRBJ1-1 and V is TRBV29-1; TRBD1 might be the D (6 bases). CDR1 is SQVTM, CDR2 ANQGSEA, per germline. V was cut by 7 bases and J by 4 bases, with 19 bases left in between. The CDR3 is made up of 14 amino acids.

In its sample, this clone was seen once. The genes are TRBV4-1 and TRBJ2-7, with D possibly matching TRBD1 (5 bases). Germline loops: CDR1 MGHRA, CDR2 YSYEKL. This CDR3 comprises 17 residues. V was cut by 0 bases and J by 2 bases, with 17 bases left in between. The chain's CDR3 is CASSQDPLILTAYEQYF. In nucleotides, the CDR3 is TGCGCCAGCAGCCAAGACCCTCTCATTTTGACAGCCTACGAGCAGTACTTC.